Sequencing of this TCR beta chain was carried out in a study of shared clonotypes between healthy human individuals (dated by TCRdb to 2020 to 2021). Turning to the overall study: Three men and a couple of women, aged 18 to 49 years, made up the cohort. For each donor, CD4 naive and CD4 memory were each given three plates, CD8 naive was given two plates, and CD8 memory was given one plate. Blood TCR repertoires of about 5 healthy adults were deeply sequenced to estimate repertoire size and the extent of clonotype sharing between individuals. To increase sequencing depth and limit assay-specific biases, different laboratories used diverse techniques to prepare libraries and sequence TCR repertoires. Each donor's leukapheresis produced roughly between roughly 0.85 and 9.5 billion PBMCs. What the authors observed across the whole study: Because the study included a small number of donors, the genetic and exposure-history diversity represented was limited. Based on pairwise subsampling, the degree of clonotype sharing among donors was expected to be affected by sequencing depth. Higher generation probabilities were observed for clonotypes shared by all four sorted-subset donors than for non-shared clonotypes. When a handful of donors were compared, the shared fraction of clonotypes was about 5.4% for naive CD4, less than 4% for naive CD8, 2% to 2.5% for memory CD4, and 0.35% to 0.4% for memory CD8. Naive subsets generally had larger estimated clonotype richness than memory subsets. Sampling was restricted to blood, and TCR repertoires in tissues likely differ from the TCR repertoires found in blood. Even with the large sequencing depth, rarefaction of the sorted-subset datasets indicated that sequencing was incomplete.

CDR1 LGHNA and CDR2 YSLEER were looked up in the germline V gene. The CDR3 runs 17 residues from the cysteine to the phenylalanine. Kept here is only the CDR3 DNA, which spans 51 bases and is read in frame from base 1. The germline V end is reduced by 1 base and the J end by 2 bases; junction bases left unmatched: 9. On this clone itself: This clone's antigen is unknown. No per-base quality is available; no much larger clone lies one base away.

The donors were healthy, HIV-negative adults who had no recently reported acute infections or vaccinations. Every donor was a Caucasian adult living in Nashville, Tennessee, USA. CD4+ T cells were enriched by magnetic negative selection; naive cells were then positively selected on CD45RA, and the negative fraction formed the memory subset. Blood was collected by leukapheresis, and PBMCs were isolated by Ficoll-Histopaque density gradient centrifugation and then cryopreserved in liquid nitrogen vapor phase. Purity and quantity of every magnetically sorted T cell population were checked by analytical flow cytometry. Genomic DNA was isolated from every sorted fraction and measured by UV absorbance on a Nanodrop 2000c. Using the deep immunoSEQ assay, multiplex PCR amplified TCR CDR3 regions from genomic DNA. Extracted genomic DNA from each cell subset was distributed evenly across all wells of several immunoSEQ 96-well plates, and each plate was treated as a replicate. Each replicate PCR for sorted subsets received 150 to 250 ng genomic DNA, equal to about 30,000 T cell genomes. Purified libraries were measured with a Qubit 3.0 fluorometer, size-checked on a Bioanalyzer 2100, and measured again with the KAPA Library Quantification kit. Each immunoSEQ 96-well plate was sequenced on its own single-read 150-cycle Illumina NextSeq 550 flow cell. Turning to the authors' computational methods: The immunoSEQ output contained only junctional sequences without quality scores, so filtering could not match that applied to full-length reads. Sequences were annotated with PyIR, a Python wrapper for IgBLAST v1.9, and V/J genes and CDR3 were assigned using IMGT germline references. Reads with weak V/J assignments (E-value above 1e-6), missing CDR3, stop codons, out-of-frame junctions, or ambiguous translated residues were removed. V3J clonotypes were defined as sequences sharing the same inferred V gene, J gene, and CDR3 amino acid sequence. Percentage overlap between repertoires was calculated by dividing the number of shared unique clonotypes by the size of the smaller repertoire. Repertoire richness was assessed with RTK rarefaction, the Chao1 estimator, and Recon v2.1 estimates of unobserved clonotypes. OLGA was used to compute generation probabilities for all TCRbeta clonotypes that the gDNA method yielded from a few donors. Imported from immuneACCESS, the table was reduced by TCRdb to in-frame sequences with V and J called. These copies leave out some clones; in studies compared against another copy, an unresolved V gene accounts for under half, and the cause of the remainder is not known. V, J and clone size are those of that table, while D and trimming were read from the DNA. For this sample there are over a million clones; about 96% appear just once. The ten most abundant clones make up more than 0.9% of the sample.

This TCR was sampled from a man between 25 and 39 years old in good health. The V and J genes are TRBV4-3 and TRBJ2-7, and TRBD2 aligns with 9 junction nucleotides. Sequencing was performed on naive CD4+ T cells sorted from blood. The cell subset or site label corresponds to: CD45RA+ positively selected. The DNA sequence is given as TGCGCCAGCAGCCAAGGTCTTAGCGGGAGAGTCCCCTACGAGCAGTACTTC. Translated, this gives CASSQGLSGRVPYEQYF.